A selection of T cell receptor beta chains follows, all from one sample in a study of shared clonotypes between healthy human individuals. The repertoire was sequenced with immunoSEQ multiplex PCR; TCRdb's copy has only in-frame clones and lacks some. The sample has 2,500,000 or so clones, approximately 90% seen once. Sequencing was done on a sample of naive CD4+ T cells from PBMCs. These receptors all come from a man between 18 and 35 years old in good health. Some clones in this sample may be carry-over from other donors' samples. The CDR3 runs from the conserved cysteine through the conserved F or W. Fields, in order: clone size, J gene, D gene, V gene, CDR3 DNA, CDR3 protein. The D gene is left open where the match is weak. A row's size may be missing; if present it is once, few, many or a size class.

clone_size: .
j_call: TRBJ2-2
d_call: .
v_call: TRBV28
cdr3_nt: TGTGCCAGCAGTCCAAATCCCGGGGAGCTGTTTTTT
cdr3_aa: CASSPNPGELFF

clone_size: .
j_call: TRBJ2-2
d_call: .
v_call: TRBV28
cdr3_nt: TGTGCCAGCAGCCAGACCCCGACCCGGACGGACGGGGAGCTGTTTTTT
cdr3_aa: CASSQTPTRTDGELFF

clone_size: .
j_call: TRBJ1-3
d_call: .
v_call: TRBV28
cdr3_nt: TGTGCCACCAATGGGAGGGGAAACACCATATATTTT
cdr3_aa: CATNGRGNTIYF

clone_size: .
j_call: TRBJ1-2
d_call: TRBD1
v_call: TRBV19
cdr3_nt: TGTGCCAGTAGTGCCGGGACAGTAGCCCGGTGGGGCTATGGCTACACCTTC
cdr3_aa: CASSAGTVARWGYGYTF

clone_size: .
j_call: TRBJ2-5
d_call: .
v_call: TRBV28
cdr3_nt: TGTGCCAGCATAAGGACTTCAAACCAAGAGACCCAGTACTTC
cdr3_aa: CASIRTSNQETQYF

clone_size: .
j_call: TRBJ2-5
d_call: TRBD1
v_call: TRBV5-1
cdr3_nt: TGCGCCAGCAGCCCGCACTCCGGGACAGAAGAGACCCAGTACTTC
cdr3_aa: CASSPHSGTEETQYF

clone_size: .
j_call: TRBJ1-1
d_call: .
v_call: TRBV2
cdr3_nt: TGTGCCAGCAGGGGGGGAATGAGTGAAGCTTTCTTT
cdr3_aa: CASRGGMSEAFF

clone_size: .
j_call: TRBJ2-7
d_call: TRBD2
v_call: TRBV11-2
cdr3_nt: TGTGCCAGCAGCTTACCTAGCGGGAGTGGGGTGGTAGGGTACGAGCAGTACTTC
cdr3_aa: CASSLPSGSGVVGYEQYF

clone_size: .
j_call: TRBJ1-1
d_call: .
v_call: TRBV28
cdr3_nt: TGTGCCAGCAGCTTGGTGGGAACTGAAGCTTTCTTT
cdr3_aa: CASSLVGTEAFF

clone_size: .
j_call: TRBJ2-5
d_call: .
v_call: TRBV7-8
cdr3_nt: TGTGCCAGCAGCTATGAAGGGCGTTTACAATTACAGACCCAGTACTTC
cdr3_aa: CASSYEGRLQLQTQYF

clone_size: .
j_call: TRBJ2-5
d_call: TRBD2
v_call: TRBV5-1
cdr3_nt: TGCGCCAGCAGCGGAGGGACTAGCGGGAGTGGGGAGACCCAGTACTTC
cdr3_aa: CASSGGTSGSGETQYF

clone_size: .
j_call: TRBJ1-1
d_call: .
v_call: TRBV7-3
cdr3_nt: TGTGCCAGCAGCCTCCGCAGGAACACTGAAGCTTTCTTT
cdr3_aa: CASSLRRNTEAFF

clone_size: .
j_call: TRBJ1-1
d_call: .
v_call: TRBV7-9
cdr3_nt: TGTGCCAGCAGCCGAGCACAGGGGAACACTGAAGCTTTCTTT
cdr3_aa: CASSRAQGNTEAFF

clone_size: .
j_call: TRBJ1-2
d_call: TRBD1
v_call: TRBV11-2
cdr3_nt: TGTGCCAGCAGCTGGGGACAGATTCAGCCCTATGGCTACACCTTC
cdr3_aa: CASSWGQIQPYGYTF

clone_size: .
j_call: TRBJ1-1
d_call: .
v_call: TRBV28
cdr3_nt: TGTGCCAGCAGTCGGAGCCAGAACACTGAAGCTTTCTTT
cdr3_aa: CASSRSQNTEAFF

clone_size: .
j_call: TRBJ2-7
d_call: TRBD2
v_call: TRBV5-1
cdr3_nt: TGCGCCAGCAGCATCTGGACTAGCGACAGAGAGCAGTACTTC
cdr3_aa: CASSIWTSDREQYF

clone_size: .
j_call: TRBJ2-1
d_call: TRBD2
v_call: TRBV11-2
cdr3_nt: TGTGCCAGCAGCTTAGGTAGCGGGTACAATGAGCAGTTCTTC
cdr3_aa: CASSLGSGYNEQFF

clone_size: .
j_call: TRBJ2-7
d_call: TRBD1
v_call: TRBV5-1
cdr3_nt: TGCGCCAGCAGCTTGGGGACAGGGAACTCCTACGAGCAGTACTTC
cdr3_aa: CASSLGTGNSYEQYF

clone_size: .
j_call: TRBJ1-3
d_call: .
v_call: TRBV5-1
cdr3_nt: TGCGCCAGCAGCTGGGACTGGAGCTCTGGAAACACCATATATTTT
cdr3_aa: CASSWDWSSGNTIYF

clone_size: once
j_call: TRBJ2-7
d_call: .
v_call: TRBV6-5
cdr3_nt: TGTGCCAGCAGTTACGGGCTGGGAACCCCACACTACGAGCAGTACTTC
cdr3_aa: CASSYGLGTPHYEQYF

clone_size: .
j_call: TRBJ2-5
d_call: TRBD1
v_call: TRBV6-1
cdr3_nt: TGTGCCAGCAGTGAATGGGACAGGGGGCGTGAGACCCAGTACTTC
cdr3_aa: CASSEWDRGRETQYF

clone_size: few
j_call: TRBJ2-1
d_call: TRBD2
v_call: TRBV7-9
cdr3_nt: TGTGCCAGCAGCGAAGTACCCGGGGGGAGGCGTGAGCAGTTCTTC
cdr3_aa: CASSEVPGGRREQFF

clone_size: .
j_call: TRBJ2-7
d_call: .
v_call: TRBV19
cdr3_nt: TGTGCCAGTAGCGGAGAGGTCGAGCAGTACTTC
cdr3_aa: CASSGEVEQYF

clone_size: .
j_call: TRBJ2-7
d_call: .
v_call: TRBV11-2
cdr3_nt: TGTGCCAGCAGCTTAGGCAGGGGACTGCTACCAGACTACGAGCAGTACTTC
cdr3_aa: CASSLGRGLLPDYEQYF

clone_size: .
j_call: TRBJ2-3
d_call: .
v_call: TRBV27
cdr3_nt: TGTGCCAGCAAAGGAGAAAGGACTGGCCCGGCTACGCAGTATTTT
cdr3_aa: CASKGERTGPATQYF

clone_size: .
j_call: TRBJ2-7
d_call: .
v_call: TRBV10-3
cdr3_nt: TGTGCCGTAGGAAGCGACGAGCAGTACTTC
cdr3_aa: CAVGSDEQYF

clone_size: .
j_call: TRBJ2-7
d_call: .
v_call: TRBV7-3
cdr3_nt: TGTGCCAGCAGCTTACAACGGACAGCACGTCCCTACGAGCAGTACTTC
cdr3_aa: CASSLQRTARPYEQYF

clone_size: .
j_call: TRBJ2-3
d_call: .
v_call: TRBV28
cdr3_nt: TGTGCCAGCAGTTCCCCAGGGGGGGGCACAGATACGCAGTATTTT
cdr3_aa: CASSSPGGGTDTQYF

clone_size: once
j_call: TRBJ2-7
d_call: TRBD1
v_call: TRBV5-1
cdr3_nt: TGCGCCAGCAGCTTGGGATTCGGGCAGGGGGCGACCGAGCAGTACTTC
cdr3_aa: CASSLGFGQGATEQYF

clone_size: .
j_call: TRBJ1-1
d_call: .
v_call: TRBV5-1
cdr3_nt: TGCGCCAGCAGCTTGGCCGAGGACACTGAAGCTTTCTTT
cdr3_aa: CASSLAEDTEAFF

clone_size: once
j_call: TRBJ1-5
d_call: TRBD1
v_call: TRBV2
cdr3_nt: TGTGCCAGCAGTGCAGTGACAGGGTACCGAAATCAGCCCCAGCATTTT
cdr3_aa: CASSAVTGYRNQPQHF

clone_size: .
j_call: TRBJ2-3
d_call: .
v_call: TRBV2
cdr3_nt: TGTGCCACCCGCGATAAACGGAGCACAGATACGCAGTATTTT
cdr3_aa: CATRDKRSTDTQYF

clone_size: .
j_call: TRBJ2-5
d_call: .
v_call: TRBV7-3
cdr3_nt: TGTGCCAGCAGCCCCGGGGTCGGGGCTAGCCAAGAGACCCAGTACTTC
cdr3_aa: CASSPGVGASQETQYF

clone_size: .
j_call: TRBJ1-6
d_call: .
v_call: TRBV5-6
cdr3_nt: TGTGCCAGCAGCTTGGGCCCAGCCAATTCACCCCTCCACTTT
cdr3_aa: CASSLGPANSPLHF

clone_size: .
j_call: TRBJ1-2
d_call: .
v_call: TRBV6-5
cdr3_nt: TGTGCCAGCAGCCCCCGCGAGACTAACTATGGCTACACCTTC
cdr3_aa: CASSPRETNYGYTF

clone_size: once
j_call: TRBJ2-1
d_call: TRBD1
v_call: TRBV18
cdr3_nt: TGTGCCAGCTCCACCGGGACAGGGTATTATGAGCAGTTCTTC
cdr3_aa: CASSTGTGYYEQFF

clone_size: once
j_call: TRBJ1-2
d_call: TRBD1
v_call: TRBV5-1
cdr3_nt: TGCGCCAGCGGAGGTGGACAGGGGCACTATGGCTACACCTTC
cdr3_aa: CASGGGQGHYGYTF

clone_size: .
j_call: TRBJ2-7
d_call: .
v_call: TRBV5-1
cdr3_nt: TGCGCCAGCAGCTTACAGGGTTGGGACTCCGAGCAGTACTTC
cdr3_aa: CASSLQGWDSEQYF

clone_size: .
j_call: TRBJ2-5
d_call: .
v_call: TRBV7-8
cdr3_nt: TGTGCCAGCAGCCACCACCTCCCGGGTAAAGAGACCCAGTACTTC
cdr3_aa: CASSHHLPGKETQYF

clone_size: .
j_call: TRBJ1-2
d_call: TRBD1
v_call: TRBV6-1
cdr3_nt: TGTGCCAGCACCGTTGGGGGACAGGGGCATCGTGGCTACACCTTC
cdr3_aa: CASTVGGQGHRGYTF